This is a list of T cell receptor beta chains from one sample in a study of blood T cell repertoires in COVID-19. Assay used: immunoSEQ multiplex PCR; TCRdb lists only in-frame clones, some missing. The sample yields 150,000 or so clones, approximately 86% seen once. Sequencing used PBMCs or T cells enriched from blood (not recorded which). These receptors were taken from a woman aged 40 to 49 who had been exposed to COVID-19. CDR3s include the opening cysteine and the closing phenylalanine or tryptophan.

V,J,CDR3
TRBV27,TRBJ1-2,CASSMVNRGRGGYTF
TRBV11-3,TRBJ2-1,CASSLDGGLAGVYNEQFF
TRBV7-9,TRBJ1-3,CASSLNKGQARRNTIYF
TRBV29-1,TRBJ1-5,CSVEAGDYQPQHF
TRBV25-1,TRBJ2-3,CASETGLDTQYF
TRBV10-3,TRBJ1-1,CAISDFWGDSEAFF
TRBV11-2,TRBJ2-1,CASSFEREFYNEQFF
TRBV6-5,TRBJ2-3,CASMVGVTDTQYF
TRBV2,TRBJ1-5,CASSEVRPGIGGQPQHF
TRBV4-1,TRBJ1-1,CASSQPGTGKDEAFF
TRBV19,TRBJ2-1,CASSFLSGSYNEQFF
TRBV3-1/TRBV3-2,TRBJ2-7,CASSRTGGGPYEQYF
TRBV4-1,TRBJ1-5,CASSQAQSSNQPQHF
TRBV20-1,TRBJ1-1,CSAREDREAFF